The T cell receptor (beta chain) described here comes from a study of CD8 T cells in ankylosing spondylitis. From germline, CDR1 is WSHSY and CDR2 SAAADI. This CDR3 is 16 amino acids long. With V trimmed by 3 bases and J by 1 base, 4 bases remained unmatched. TCRdb called the 5' RACE reads again in MiXCR, with one record for every CDR3 protein. The table has tens of thousands of distinct CDR3 sequences, about 5.2% seen once; the top ten hold 2% to 2.5%. The clonotype was recovered from a male donor with ankylosing spondylitis or in good health (not recorded which). The sample taken for sequencing was blood, either unsorted or a sorted T cell fraction (not recorded which). The chain joins TRBV10-2 to TRBJ1-5; 9 nucleotides match TRBD1. In DNA form, the CDR3 reads TGCGCCAGCAGTGACCTGACAGGGGGGAGCAATCAGCCCCAGCATTTT. Protein sequence: CASSDLTGGSNQPQHF.